A single sample gave rise to the 17 T cell receptor beta chains below, sequenced in a study of CD8 T cells in ankylosing spondylitis. TCRdb re-derived calls from the 5' RACE reads in MiXCR, one entry per CDR3 protein. The sample yields some 150,000 distinct CDR3 sequences, roughly 44% seen once. The sequenced sample consisted of synovial fluid, either unsorted or a sorted T cell fraction (not recorded which). These TCRs come from a male donor with ankylosing spondylitis.

This chain links TRBV7-6 with TRBJ1-4, with D uncertain. The CDR3 covers 13 residues. Between the trimmed V and J ends, which lost 1 base and 6 bases, there was a span of 6 bases. From germline, CDR1 is SGHVS and CDR2 FNYEAQ. CDR3 sequence (DNA): TGTGCCAGCAGCTTAGTAGCGGATGAAAAACTGTTTTTT. Translated: CASSLVADEKLFF.

This rearrangement joins TRBV15 to TRBJ2-7; weak D call: TRBD2 (5 bases). Trimming took off 3 bases at V and 2 bases at J, with 11 bases between the two ends. The CDR3 consists of 14 residues. Germline CDR1 and CDR2: LNHNV and YYDKDF (reference sequence). The CDR3 region is CATSRADGAYEQYF. The CDR3 region has the DNA TGTGCCACCAGCAGGGCGGACGGGGCCTACGAGCAGTACTTC.

This clonotype was detected only a few times. This chain joins TRBV7-6 and TRBJ2-3, with a tentative D call TRBD1 (6 bases). Trimming stripped 2 bases from V and 1 base from J, with 19 bases between. The CDR3 is made up of 18 amino acids. Germline CDR1 is SGHVS and CDR2 is FNYEAQ. In DNA, the CDR3 is TGTGCCAGCAGCTTATACCAAGAACAGGGTGGGGGCACAGATACGCAGTATTTT. This codes for CASSLYQEQGGGTDTQYF.

This clonotype was observed a handful of times. The chain links TRBV9 to TRBJ2-7; weak D call: TRBD2 (5 bases). Per the germline V gene, CDR1 is SGDLS and CDR2 is YYNGEE. V dropped 0 bases and J dropped 5 bases, with 9 bases sitting between them. This CDR3 is 13 amino acids long. In DNA, the CDR3 is TGTGCCAGCAGCGTAGAGGTGCGGGACGAGCAGTACTTC. This codes for CASSVEVRDEQYF.

This sequence joins TRBV29-1 and TRBJ2-1; 8 nucleotides line up with TRBD2. The CDR3 covers 15 residues. Per the germline V gene, CDR1 is SQVTM and CDR2 is ANQGSEA. The V and J ends lost 5 bases and 2 bases, in that order; junction bases with no gene match: 8. CDR3 in amino acids: CSVSIAGSTYNEQFF. CDR3 DNA sequence: TGCAGCGTTTCCATAGCGGGATCAACCTACAATGAGCAGTTCTTC.

V is TRBV29-1 and J is TRBJ2-5; no reliable D call. Germline values: CDR1 SQVTM, CDR2 ANQGSEA. This CDR3 region has 13 residues. Trimming pared 2 bases from V and 4 bases from J, leaving 11 bases between. CDR3 protein: CSVEWEAGETQYF. CDR3 bases: TGCAGCGTTGAATGGGAAGCAGGAGAGACCCAGTACTTC. Together with reference TRBV29-1 and TRBJ2-5, the CDR3 gives the full variable domain: SAVISQKPSRDICQRGTSLTIQCQVDSQVTMMFWYRQQPGQSLTLIATANQGSEATYESGFVIDKFPISRPNLTFSTLTVSNMSPEDSSIYLCSVEWEAGETQYFGPGTRLLVL.

This chain uses TRBV3-1 with TRBJ2-5, with D maybe TRBD2 (6 bases). This CDR3 comprises 14 residues. The V gene's germline CDR1 is LGHDT and CDR2 YNNKEL (reference sequence). V shed 3 bases and J shed 5 bases, with 13 bases lying between them. The CDR3 nucleotides read TGTGCCAGCAGCCAGGGACTCCGGTCCGAGACCCAGTACTTC. It is translated as CASSQGLRSETQYF.

CDR3 region: CASSLRRGEYNEQFF. For the CDR3, the DNA is TGTGCCAGCAGCCTGAGGCGGGGGGAATACAATGAGCAGTTCTTC. V gene TRBV27 combines with J gene TRBJ2-1, with 8 nucleotides matching TRBD2. This CDR3 region has 15 residues. Trimming removed 6 bases from V and 4 bases from J; junction bases left unmatched: 8. Looked up from germline, CDR1 is MNHEY and CDR2 is SMNVEV (reference sequence).

The chain carries TRBV7-9 and TRBJ1-4, with 7 bases aligning to TRBD1. The CDR3 spans 14 residues. CDR1 is SEHNR and CDR2 is FQNEAQ in the germline V gene (reference sequence). V trimming: 5 bases; J trimming: 8 bases; junction bases outside the gene matches: 8. CDR3 nucleotides: TGTGCCAGCAGCCTCGACAGGGCAGTGGAAAAACTGTTTTTT. Its protein is CASSLDRAVEKLFF.

The chain carries TRBV5-1 and TRBJ2-3, with 11 bases aligning to TRBD2. Germline CDR1 is SGHRS and CDR2 is YFSETQ. J was trimmed by 6 bases and V by 1 base; bases with no gene match: 4. The CDR3 has 15 amino acids. The chain's CDR3 is CASSLLTSGSDTQYF. The CDR3 DNA reads TGCGCCAGCAGCTTGTTAACTAGCGGGAGCGATACGCAGTATTTT.

The CDR3 bases are TGTGCCAGCAGCTTAGTCCCCCCTGACACTGAAGCTTTCTTT. Translation: CASSLVPPDTEAFF. V is TRBV7-9 and J is TRBJ1-1; D call uncertain. The germline V gene encodes CDR1 SEHNR and CDR2 FQNEAQ (reference sequence). V was cut by 1 base and J by 3 bases, with 9 bases left in between. CDR3 length: 14 amino acids.

The sample holds a few counts of this clonotype. V usage is TRBV5-1 and J usage is TRBJ2-7, with 8 bases lining up with TRBD1. The CDR3 sequence is 14 residues long. V lost 4 bases to trimming and J lost 2 bases; unmatched junction nucleotides: 5. The germline V gene encodes CDR1 SGHRS and CDR2 YFSETQ. CDR3 amino acids: CASSKGQETYEQYF. CDR3 in DNA: TGCGCCAGCAGCAAGGGACAGGAGACCTACGAGCAGTACTTC.

The chain couples TRBV5-1 to TRBJ2-6, with D perhaps TRBD1 (6 bases). V lost 5 bases to trimming and J lost 2 bases, with 14 bases between them. Germline assignment: CDR1 SGHRS and CDR2 YFSETQ. The CDR3 has 16 amino acids. CDR3 bases: TGCGCCAGCAGTATTCACAGGGCCGCTGGGGCCAACGTCCTGACTTTC. Amino acid sequence: CASSIHRAAGANVLTF.

With respect to this clonotype: One end of the junction fails to match germline, which may point to a read error. V usage is TRBV10-3 and J usage is TRBJ2-5; D is possibly TRBD2 (5 bases). CDR1 ENHRY and CDR2 SYGVKD come from the germline V gene. The CDR3 is 14 residues long. CDR3: CAISVVRNGETKYF. The CDR3 DNA reads as TGTGCCATCAGTGTTGTCAGAAACGGGGAGACCAAGTACTTC.

This sequence joins TRBV12-3 or TRBV12-4 and TRBJ1-3, with D uncertain. V lost 2 bases, J lost 7 bases, and 9 bases lay in between. This CDR3 contains 13 residues. CDR3 DNA: TGTGCCAGCAGTTTATTGTTCGGTAACACCATATATTTT. This codes for CASSLLFGNTIYF.

This clonotype occurred a few times. This chain joins TRBV27 and TRBJ2-1; 10 bases match TRBD1. The ends lost 6 bases at V and 2 bases at J; junction bases unmatched: 4. Germline CDR1 MNHEY, CDR2 SMNVEV (reference sequence). This CDR3 spans 15 amino acids. In DNA, the CDR3 is TGTGCCAGCAGCTCCGGGACAGGGGCCTACAATGAGCAGTTCTTC. Amino acids: CASSSGTGAYNEQFF.

The rearrangement uses TRBV7-9 and TRBJ2-5; 10 nucleotides match TRBD1. From germline, CDR1 is SEHNR and CDR2 FQNEAQ (reference sequence). V trimming: 4 bases; J trimming: 5 bases; junction bases outside the gene matches: 7. This CDR3 comprises 15 residues. Here the CDR3 reads CASSYGTGDSETQYF. In DNA, the CDR3 is TGTGCCAGCAGCTATGGGACAGGGGATTCGGAGACCCAGTACTTC.